This TCR beta chain was sequenced during a study of T cell changes during pregnancy in multiple sclerosis. Only in-frame clones appear in the TCRdb table, and some are missing; sequencing was by immunoSEQ multiplex PCR. Of around 60,000 clones listed, approximately 93% are singletons. V trimming: 4 bases; J trimming: 9 bases; junction bases outside the gene matches: 8. The CDR3 sequence is 14 residues long. Germline V gene sequence: CDR1 ENHRY, CDR2 SYGVKD. This chain connects TRBV10-3 to TRBJ2-1; 8 bases are shared with TRBD2. The sequenced sample was peripheral blood, obtained after pregnancy. The TCR sequence derives from a female donor with multiple sclerosis, enrolled in a pregnancy study. CDR3 amino acids: CAISVGGRLVEQFF. For the CDR3, the DNA is TGTGCCATCAGTGTCGGCGGGAGGTTAGTTGAGCAGTTCTTC.